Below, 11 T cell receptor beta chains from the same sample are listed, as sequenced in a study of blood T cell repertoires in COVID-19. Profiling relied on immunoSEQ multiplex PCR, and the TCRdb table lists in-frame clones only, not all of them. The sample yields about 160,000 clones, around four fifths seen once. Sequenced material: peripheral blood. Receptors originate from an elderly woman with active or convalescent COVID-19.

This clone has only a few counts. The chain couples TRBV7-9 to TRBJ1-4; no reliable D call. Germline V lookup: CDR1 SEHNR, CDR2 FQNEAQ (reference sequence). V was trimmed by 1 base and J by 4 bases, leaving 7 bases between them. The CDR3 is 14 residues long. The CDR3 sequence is CASSLGVSNEKLFF. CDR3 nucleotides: TGTGCCAGCAGCTTAGGAGTTAGTAATGAAAAACTGTTTTTT.

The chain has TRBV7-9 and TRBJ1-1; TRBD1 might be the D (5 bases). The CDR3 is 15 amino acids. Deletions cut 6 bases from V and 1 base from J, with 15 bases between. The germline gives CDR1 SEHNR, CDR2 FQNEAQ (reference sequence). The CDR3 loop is CASRSAQGTNTEAFF. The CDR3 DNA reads TGTGCCAGCAGGTCGGCGCAGGGCACGAACACTGAAGCTTTCTTT.

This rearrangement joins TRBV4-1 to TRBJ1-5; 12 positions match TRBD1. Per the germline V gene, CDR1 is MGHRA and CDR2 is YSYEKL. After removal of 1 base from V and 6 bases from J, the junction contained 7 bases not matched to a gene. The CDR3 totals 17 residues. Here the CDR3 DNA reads TGCGCCAGCAGCCAAGGGATGGGACAGGGGGCTGTTCAGCCCCAGCATTTT. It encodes CASSQGMGQGAVQPQHF.

The CDR3 DNA reads as TGTGCCAGCAGCGGGGGGGGCTATGGCTACACCTTC. Translated, it gives CASSGGGYGYTF. V usage is TRBV11-3 and J usage is TRBJ1-2; the D gene is possibly TRBD1 (5 bases). Trimming took off 5 bases at V and 4 bases at J, with 8 bases between the two ends. The germline V gene has CDR1 SGHNT and CDR2 YENEEA. The CDR3 length is 12 residues.

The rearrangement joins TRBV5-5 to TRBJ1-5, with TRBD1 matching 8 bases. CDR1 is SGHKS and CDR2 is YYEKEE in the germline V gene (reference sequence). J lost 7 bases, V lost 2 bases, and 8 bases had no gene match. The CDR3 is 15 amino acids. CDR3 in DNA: TGTGCCAGCAGCTTTGCCGGGACAGGATCCCAGCCCCAGCATTTT. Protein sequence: CASSFAGTGSQPQHF.

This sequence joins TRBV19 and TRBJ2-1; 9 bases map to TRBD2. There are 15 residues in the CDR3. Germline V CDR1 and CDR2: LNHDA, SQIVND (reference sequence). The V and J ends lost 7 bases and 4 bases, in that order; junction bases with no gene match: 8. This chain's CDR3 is CASKGSGGLYNEQFF. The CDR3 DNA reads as TGTGCCAGTAAAGGTAGCGGGGGATTATACAATGAGCAGTTCTTC.

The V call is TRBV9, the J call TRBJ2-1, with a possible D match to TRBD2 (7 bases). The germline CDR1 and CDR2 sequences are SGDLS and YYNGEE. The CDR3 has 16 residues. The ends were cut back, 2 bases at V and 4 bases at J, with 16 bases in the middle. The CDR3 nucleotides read TGTGCCAGCAGCGTGGGGGACGGGGGGCCTTACAATGAGCAGTTCTTC. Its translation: CASSVGDGGPYNEQFF.

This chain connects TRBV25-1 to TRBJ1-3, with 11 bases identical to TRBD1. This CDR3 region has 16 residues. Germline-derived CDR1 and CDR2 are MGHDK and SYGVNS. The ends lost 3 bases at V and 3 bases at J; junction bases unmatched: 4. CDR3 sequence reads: CASSDPDRGLGNTIYF. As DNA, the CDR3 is TGTGCCAGCAGTGACCCGGACAGGGGGCTTGGAAACACCATATATTTT.

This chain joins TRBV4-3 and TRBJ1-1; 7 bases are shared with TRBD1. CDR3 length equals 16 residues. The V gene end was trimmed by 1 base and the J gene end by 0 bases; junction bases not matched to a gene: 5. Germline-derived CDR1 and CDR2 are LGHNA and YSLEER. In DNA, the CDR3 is TGCGCCAGCAGCCAAGGGGGGGACAGATTGAACACTGAAGCTTTCTTT. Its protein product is CASSQGGDRLNTEAFF.

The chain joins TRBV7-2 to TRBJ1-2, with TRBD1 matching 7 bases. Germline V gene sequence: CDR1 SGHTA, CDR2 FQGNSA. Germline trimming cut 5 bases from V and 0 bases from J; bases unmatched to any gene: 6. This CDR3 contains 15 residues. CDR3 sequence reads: CASSPDRSTNYGYTF. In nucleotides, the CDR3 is TGTGCCAGCAGCCCGGACAGGAGCACTAACTATGGCTACACCTTC.

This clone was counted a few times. The CDR3: CASRQQGGYYNEQFF. DNA of the CDR3: TGTGCCAGCAGACAACAGGGGGGGTACTACAATGAGCAGTTCTTC. The chain links TRBV11-1 to TRBJ2-1, with D possibly being TRBD1 (8 bases). The germline gives CDR1 SGHAT, CDR2 FQDESV (reference sequence). This CDR3 has 15 residues. V was clipped by 6 bases and J by 3 bases, with 15 bases between them.